This record covers a single T cell receptor (beta chain). The antigen is not known. The sample originates from a study of cytomegalovirus exposure and HLA in healthy donors. General study findings and limits: The study flagged around 160 TCR beta chains as cytomegalovirus-associated.

This table comes from immunoSEQ multiplex PCR, and its TCRdb copy is limited to in-frame clones, with some not included. The sample lists 190,000 or so clones, roughly 80% occurring once. CDR1 is MNHEY, CDR2 SVGAGI, per germline. The CDR3 is 16 residues long. V lost 0 bases, J lost 0 bases, and 11 bases lay in between. This receptor was obtained from a woman aged 18-29 years in good health and CMV-seropositive. Input material: PBMCs. The V and J genes are TRBV6-5 and TRBJ1-1; tentatively, D is TRBD1 (6 bases). CDR3 in DNA: TGTGCCAGCAGTTACTCGCACGGACAGCTGAACACTGAAGCTTTCTTT. Translated, it gives CASSYSHGQLNTEAFF.